This TCR beta chain emerged from a study of blood T cell repertoires in COVID-19 (TCRdb year 2020). Context from the whole study: Samples from collaborators originated in the United States, Italy and Spain and spanned both the acute and convalescent phases of COVID-19. The material from the prospective study consisted of cDNA or gDNA derived from T cells, B-cell-depleted T cells, or PBMCs. Subjects who had been exposed to COVID-19, were actively infected with it, or had recovered from it provided the deeply sampled blood TCRbeta repertoires that made up the dataset. The repertoires were released in a freely available public database meant as a resource for research on the immune response to SARS-CoV-2. The samples were drawn from the first 160 participants of the ongoing ImmuneRACE study and from 1,254 subjects provided by 6 global collaborators. The sample metadata nearly always contained a de-identified subject ID, COVID-19 status, age in years and sex. HLA class I and class II types, where available, came from metadata supplied by the sample provider rather than from assay-based typing. The investigation overall reported the following: How much clinical and demographic metadata was included differed by source and by participant, and the metadata was provided uncurated.

Whole blood was collected in K2EDTA tubes by collaborating institutions according to the institutions' own protocols. For TCRbeta analysis, collaborators shipped samples as frozen whole blood, isolated PBMCs, or DNA extracted from either of those sample types. With regard to this clone: Its recognized antigen is unknown. No qualities accompany the bases; no much larger clone lies one base away.

The immunoSEQ Assay, a bias-controlled multiplex PCR, was used to amplify TCRbeta CDR3 regions from genomic DNA. As for the original processing: The number of nucleated cells in each sample was estimated from the amplification of reference gene primers within the assay. To quantify the absolute abundance of each unique TCRbeta CDR3 rearrangement, sequence reads were collapsed and filtered. Productive Simpson clonality was computed per sample as the square root of Simpson's diversity index over productive rearrangements. TCRdb holds this immuneACCESS table with in-frame rearrangements only. Some clones are missing; in checked studies, unresolved V genes explain under half, and the rest has no known cause. For V, J and clone size, that table is used; D and trimming come from the DNA. The sample table holds 90,000 to 150,000 clones, of which 85% were seen once. The ten biggest clones cover 3.9% of the sample.

The sequence was obtained from a man in his fifties or sixties with acute or convalescent COVID-19. Input material: peripheral blood.

This receptor has the CDR3 CASSEGPETEAFF. The nucleotide sequence is given as TGTGCCAGCAGCGAGGGTCCTGAGACTGAAGCTTTCTTT. Here the chain combines TRBV7-2 and TRBJ1-1; the D gene assignment is ambiguous. From the cysteine up to the phenylalanine, the CDR3 has a length of 13 residues. Of the read, only the CDR3 DNA is kept; its 39 bases are in frame from base 1. V is pared back by 5 bases and J by 5 bases, with 12 bases lying between the germline termini. The germline V gene encodes CDR1 SGHTA and CDR2 FQGNSA.